Sequencing of this T cell receptor beta chain was carried out in a study of cytomegalovirus exposure and HLA in healthy donors. Notes on the study in general: Available immune exposure information covered CMV serostatus only.

The PCR ran on 60 Vbeta and 13 Jbeta primers. Profiled with immunoSEQ multiplex PCR; TCRdb holds only in-frame clones, not every one. The sample gives 100,000 to 150,000 clones, 73% of which show up once; 2% to 2.5% is in the top ten. The CDR3 is 13 residues long. Germline values: CDR1 MNHEY, CDR2 SMNVEV (reference sequence). As regards this clone: Its specificity is unknown.

The receptor comes from a middle-aged woman in good health and CMV-seropositive. Sequenced material: PBMCs. The V and J genes are TRBV27 and TRBJ2-5, with D possibly being TRBD2 (5 bases). Judging by the DNA end, TRBJ2-7 fits better; the J call may be wrong. The CDR3 protein is CASSRTGNYEQYF. The CDR3 DNA reads as TGTGCCAGCAGCCGGACGGGAAACTACGAGCAGTACTTC.